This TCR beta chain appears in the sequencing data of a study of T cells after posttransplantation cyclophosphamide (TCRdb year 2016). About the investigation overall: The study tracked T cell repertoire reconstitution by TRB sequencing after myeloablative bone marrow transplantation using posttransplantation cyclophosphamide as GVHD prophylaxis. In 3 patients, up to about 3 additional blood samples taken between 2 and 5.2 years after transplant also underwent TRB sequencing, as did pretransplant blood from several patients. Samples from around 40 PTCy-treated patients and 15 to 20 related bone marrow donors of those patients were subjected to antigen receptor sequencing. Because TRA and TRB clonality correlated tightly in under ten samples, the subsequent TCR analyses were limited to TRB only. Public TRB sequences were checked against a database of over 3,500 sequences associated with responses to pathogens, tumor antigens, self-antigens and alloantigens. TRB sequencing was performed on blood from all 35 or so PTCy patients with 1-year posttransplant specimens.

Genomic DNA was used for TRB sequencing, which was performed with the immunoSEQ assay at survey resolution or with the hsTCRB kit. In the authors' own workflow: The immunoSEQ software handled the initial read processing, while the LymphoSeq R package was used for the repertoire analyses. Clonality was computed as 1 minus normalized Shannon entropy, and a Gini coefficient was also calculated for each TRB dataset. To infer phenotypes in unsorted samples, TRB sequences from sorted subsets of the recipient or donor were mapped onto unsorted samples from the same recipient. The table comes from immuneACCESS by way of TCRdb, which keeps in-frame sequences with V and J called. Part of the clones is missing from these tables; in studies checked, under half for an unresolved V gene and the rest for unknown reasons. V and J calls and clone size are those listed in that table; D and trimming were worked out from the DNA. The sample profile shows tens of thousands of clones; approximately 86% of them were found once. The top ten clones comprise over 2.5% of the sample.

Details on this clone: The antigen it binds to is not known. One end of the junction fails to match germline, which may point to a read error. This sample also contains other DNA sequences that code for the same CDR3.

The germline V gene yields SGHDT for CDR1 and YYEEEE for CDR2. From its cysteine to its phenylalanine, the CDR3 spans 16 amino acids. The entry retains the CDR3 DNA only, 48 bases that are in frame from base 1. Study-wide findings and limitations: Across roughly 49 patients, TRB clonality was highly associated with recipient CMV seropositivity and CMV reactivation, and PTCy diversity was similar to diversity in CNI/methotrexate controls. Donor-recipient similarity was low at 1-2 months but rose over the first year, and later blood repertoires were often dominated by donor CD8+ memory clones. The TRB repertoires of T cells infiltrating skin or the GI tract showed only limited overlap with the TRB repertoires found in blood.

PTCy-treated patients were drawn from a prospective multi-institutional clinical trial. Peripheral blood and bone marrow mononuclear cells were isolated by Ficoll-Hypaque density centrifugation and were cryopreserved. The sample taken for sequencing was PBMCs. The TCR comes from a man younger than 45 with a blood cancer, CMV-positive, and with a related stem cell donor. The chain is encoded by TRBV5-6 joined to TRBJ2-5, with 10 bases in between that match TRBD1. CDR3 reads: CASSSDRDRGIETQYF. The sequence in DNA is TGCGCCAGCAGCTCGGACCGGGACAGGGGTATAGAGACCCAGTACTTC.